The entry below gives a single T cell receptor beta chain sequence along with its context. How the authors handled the data: Estimation of nucleated cell counts was performed using reference gene primer amplification. The protocol was immunoSEQ multiplex PCR, while the TCRdb copy is restricted to in-frame clones and leaves out a portion. That table is the source of V, J and clone size, and D and trimming were worked out from the DNA. Here the sample spans around 180,000 clones, about 81% being singletons. This CDR3 spans 15 amino acids. The germline gives CDR1 SNHLY, CDR2 FYNNEI. V lost 7 bases to trimming and J lost 5 bases, with 20 bases between them. This entry belongs to a study of blood T cell repertoires in COVID-19. Whole-study context: Samples of COVID-19 (acute and convalescent) were obtained from the United States, Italy and Spain. Sources were T cells, B-cell-depleted T cells, or PBMCs; the material itself was cDNA or gDNA.

Patients of the Seattle cohort, enrolled during active infection, were followed longitudinally. The J gene is TRBJ1-1, the V gene TRBV2, with D possibly TRBD1 on 5 matching bases. Sequences were obtained from peripheral blood. The TCR sequence derives from a woman aged 80 or over with COVID-19, enrolled during active disease. The CDR3 DNA follows: TGTGCCAGCACGCGGAACAGGCCAAGGGATACTGAAGCTTTCTTT. It encodes CASTRNRPRDTEAFF. Full variable domain (missing parts from reference TRBV2 and TRBJ1-1): EPEVTQTPSHQVTQMGQEVILRCVPISNHLYFYWYRQILGQKVEFLVSFYNNEISEKSEIFDDQFSVERPDGSNFTLKIRSTKLEDSAMYFCASTRNRPRDTEAFFGQGTRLTVV.